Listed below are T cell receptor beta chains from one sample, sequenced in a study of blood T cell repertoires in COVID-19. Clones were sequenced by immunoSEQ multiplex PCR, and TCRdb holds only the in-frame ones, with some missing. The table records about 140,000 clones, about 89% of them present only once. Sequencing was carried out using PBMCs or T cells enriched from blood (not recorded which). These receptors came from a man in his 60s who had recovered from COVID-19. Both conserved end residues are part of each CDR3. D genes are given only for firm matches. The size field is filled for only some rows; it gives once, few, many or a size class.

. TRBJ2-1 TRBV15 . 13 CATQPVAADEQFF TGTGCCACCCAACCCGTGGCCGCGGATGAGCAGTTCTTC
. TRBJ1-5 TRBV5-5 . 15 CASSLRWQGDQPQHF TGTGCCAGCAGCTTGCGATGGCAGGGCGATCAGCCCCAGCATTTT
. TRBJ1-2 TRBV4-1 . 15 CASSQGTGTIYGYTF TGCGCCAGCAGCCAAGGCACAGGAACCATCTATGGCTACACCTTC
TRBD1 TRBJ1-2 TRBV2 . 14 CASTRQGATYGYTF TGTGCCAGCACCAGACAGGGGGCCACCTATGGCTACACCTTC
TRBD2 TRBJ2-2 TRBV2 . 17 CASSERTRGEGAGELFF TGTGCCAGCAGTGAAAGGACCCGGGGGGAAGGCGCCGGGGAGCTGTTTTTT
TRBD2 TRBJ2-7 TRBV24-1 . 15 CATSDSRTSTYEQYF TGTGCCACCAGTGATTCCCGGACTAGCACCTACGAGCAGTACTTC
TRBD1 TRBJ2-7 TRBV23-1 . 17 CASSPPTGTGGSYEQYF TGCGCCAGCAGTCCCCCCACCGGGACAGGGGGTTCCTACGAGCAGTACTTC
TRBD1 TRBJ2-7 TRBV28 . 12 CATGQGAWEQYF TGTGCGACGGGGCAGGGGGCTTGGGAGCAGTACTTC
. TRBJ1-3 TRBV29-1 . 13 CSVRRGSGNTIYF TGCAGCGTCAGAAGGGGATCTGGAAACACCATATATTTT
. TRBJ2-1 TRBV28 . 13 CASSLVSYNEQFF TGTGCCAGCAGTCTAGTCTCCTACAATGAGCAGTTCTTC
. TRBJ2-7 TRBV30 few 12 CAWSAQGVRQYF TGTGCCTGGAGTGCTCAGGGTGTTAGGCAGTACTTC
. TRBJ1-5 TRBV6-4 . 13 CASSEQGNQPQHF TGTGCCAGCAGTGAACAGGGTAATCAGCCCCAGCATTTT
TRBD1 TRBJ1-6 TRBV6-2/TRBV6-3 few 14 CASSQVRGTSPLHF TGTGCCAGCAGTCAGGTCAGGGGGACTTCACCCCTCCACTTT
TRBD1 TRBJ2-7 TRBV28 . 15 CASSFPGQGPDEQYF TGTGCCAGCAGTTTCCCGGGACAGGGCCCAGACGAGCAGTACTTC
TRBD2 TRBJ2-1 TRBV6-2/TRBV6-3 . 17 CASSPPSGLAGVHEQFF TGTGCCAGCAGCCCTCCCTCGGGACTAGCGGGAGTTCATGAGCAGTTCTTC
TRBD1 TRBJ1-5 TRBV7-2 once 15 CASRLTGTGGQPQHF TGTGCCAGCAGACTAACCGGGACAGGGGGTCAGCCCCAGCATTTT
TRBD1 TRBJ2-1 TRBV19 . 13 CASRDRALNEQFF TGTGCCAGTAGGGACAGGGCCCTCAATGAGCAGTTCTTC
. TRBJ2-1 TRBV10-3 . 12 CAISESEGEQFF TGTGCCATCAGTGAGTCAGAGGGAGAGCAGTTCTTC
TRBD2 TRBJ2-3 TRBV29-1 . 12 CSVNREEDTQYF TGCAGCGTGAACCGGGAGGAAGATACGCAGTATTTT
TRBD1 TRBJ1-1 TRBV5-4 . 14 CASSSTGVDTEAFF TGTGCCAGCAGCTCGACAGGGGTGGACACTGAAGCTTTCTTT
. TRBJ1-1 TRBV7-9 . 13 CASSLAGNDKAFF TGTGCCAGCAGCTTAGCCGGAAACGACAAAGCTTTCTTT
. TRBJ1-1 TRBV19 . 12 CASSRTSTEAFF TGTGCCAGTAGTAGGACTAGCACTGAAGCTTTCTTT
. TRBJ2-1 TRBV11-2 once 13 CASSVDSWHEQFF TGTGCCAGCAGTGTAGACAGTTGGCATGAGCAGTTCTTC
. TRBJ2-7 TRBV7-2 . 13 CASSPWTDFEQYF TGTGCCAGCAGCCCCTGGACTGACTTCGAGCAGTACTTC
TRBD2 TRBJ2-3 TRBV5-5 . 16 CASSSGLAGVADTQYF TGTGCCAGCAGCTCGGGGCTAGCGGGAGTAGCAGATACGCAGTATTTT
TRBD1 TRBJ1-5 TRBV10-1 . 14 CASSEGQVAQPQHF TGCGCCAGCAGTGAGGGACAGGTGGCTCAGCCCCAGCATTTT
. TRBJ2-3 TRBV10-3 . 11 CAISEVGAQYF TGTGCCATCAGTGAGGTCGGAGCGCAGTATTTT
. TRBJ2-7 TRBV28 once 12 CASSSQVYEQYF TGTGCCAGCAGTTCCCAGGTCTACGAGCAGTACTTC
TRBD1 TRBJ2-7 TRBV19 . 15 CASSARQGSFDEQYF TGTGCCAGTAGTGCCAGACAGGGGAGTTTTGACGAGCAGTACTTC
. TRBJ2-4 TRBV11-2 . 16 CASSLGAGLAKNIQYF TGTGCCAGCAGCTTAGGGGCAGGACTAGCCAAAAACATTCAGTACTTC
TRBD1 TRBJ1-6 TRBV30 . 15 CAWSAWDRPYSPLHF TGTGCCTGGAGTGCATGGGACAGGCCTTATTCACCCCTCCACTTT